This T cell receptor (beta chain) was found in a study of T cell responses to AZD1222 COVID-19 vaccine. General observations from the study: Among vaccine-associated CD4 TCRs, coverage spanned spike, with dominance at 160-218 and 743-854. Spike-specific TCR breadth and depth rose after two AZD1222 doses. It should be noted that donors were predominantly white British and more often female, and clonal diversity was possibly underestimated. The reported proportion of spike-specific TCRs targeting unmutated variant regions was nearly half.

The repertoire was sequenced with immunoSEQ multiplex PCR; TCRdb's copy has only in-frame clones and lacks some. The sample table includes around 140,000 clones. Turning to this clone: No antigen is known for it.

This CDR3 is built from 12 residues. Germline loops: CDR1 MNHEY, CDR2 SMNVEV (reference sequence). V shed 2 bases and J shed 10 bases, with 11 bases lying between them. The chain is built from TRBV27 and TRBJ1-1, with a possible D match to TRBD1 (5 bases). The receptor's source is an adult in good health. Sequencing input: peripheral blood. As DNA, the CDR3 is TGTGCCAGCAGTTTAGGGCAGGGTCGAGCTTTCTTT. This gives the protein CASSLGQGRAFF.